What follows are 10 T cell receptor beta chains derived from one specimen sequenced in a study of CD8 T cells in Susac syndrome. cDNA came from roughly 0.53 to 1 ug RNA primed by random hexamers. One entry per CDR3 protein results from TCRdb running MiXCR on the immunoSEQ multiplex PCR reads. The sample lists over 300,000 distinct CDR3 sequences; 92% were seen once. The sequenced material came from CD4+ T cells from PBMCs. All receptors derive from a human donor with multiple sclerosis.

This clonotype was seen more than once but under ten times. The chain combines TRBV18 with TRBJ1-2; 8 bases line up with TRBD1. After removal of 3 bases from V and 6 bases from J, the junction contained 3 bases not matched to a gene. Germline loops: CDR1 KGHSH, CDR2 LQKENI. The length of the CDR3 is 13 residues. DNA of the CDR3: TGTGCCAGCTCACCCGACAGGGGAAATGGCTACACCTTC. Its protein product is CASSPDRGNGYTF.

This clonotype was found a few times. The chain recombines TRBV11-3 with TRBJ1-4; D ambiguous. Trimming took off 4 bases at V and 8 bases at J, with 5 bases between the two ends. This CDR3 is built from 11 residues. Germline V gene sequence: CDR1 SGHNT, CDR2 YENEEA. The CDR3 bases are TGTGCCAGCAGCTCGTCAGAAAAACTGTTTTTT. It encodes CASSSSEKLFF. Variable domain in full (rest from reference TRBV11-3 and TRBJ1-4): EAGVVQSPRYKIIEKKQPVAFWCNPISGHNTLYWYLQNLGQGPELLIRYENEEAVDDSQLPKDRFSAERLKGVDSTLKIQPAELGDSAVYLCASSSSEKLFFGSGTQLSVL.

The chain couples TRBV29-1 to TRBJ1-1; D gene uncertain. The V gene's germline CDR1 is SQVTM and CDR2 ANQGSEA. The V end was cut by 4 bases, the J end by 4 bases, with 7 bases between. The CDR3 spans 11 residues. CDR3 sequence: CSVVWSTEAFF. The CDR3 DNA reads TGCAGCGTTGTGTGGAGCACTGAAGCTTTCTTT.

This clonotype was observed a few times. This chain joins TRBV5-1 and TRBJ2-3; possibly TRBD1 for D (5 bases). The length of the CDR3 is 14 residues. Germline assignment: CDR1 SGHRS and CDR2 YFSETQ. The V and J ends lost 5 bases and 1 base respectively, with 11 bases between them. This CDR3 reads CASRQGSGTDTQYF. The CDR3 DNA follows: TGCGCCAGCAGGCAGGGATCCGGCACAGATACGCAGTATTTT. Supplemented by reference TRBV5-1 and TRBJ2-3, the full variable domain reads KAGVTQTPRYLIKTRGQQVTLSCSPISGHRSVSWYQQTPGQGLQFLFEYFSETQRNKGNFPGRFSGRQFSNSRSEMNVSTLELGDSALYLCASRQGSGTDTQYFGPGTRLTVL.

This chain joins TRBV20-1 and TRBJ1-5; possible D gene TRBD1, 5 bases. The CDR3 length is 15 residues. Per germline, CDR1 DFQATT and CDR2 SNEGSKA (reference sequence). V gave up 3 bases and J gave up 0 bases, with 12 bases separating them. The CDR3 region has the DNA TGCAGTGCTAGGGGGCAGTCAGTTAGCAATCAGCCCCAGCATTTT. Translation: CSARGQSVSNQPQHF.

The chain links TRBV7-9 to TRBJ1-2; D possibly corresponds to TRBD1 (6 bases). This CDR3 comprises 14 residues. CDR1 is SEHNR, CDR2 FQNEAQ, per germline (reference sequence). Between the trimmed V and J ends, which lost 4 bases and 4 bases, there was a span of 13 bases. CDR3 amino acids: CASSWGHLGYGYTF. CDR3 DNA sequence: TGTGCCAGCAGCTGGGGACACCTCGGCTATGGCTACACCTTC.

A remark on this clonotype: Sequence at one end of the junction differs from germline and may be a read error. V gene TRBV6-6 combines with J gene TRBJ2-7; D remains unclear. Germline V gives CDR1 MNHNY, CDR2 SVGAGI (reference sequence). The length of the CDR3 is 12 residues. The CDR3 DNA sequence: TGTGCCAGCAGCTACTTGGGTGGCGAGCAGTACTTC. Encoded protein: CASSYLGGEQYF.

The chain employs TRBV30 and TRBJ2-7; D uncertain. Trimming pared 3 bases from V and 2 bases from J, leaving 14 bases between. Germline V gives CDR1 GTSNPN, CDR2 SVGIG (reference sequence). The CDR3 extends over 14 amino acids. The CDR3 spells CAWSVKKLPYEQYF. CDR3 DNA: TGTGCCTGGAGCGTCAAGAAGTTACCCTACGAGCAGTACTTC.

The CDR3, as DNA: TGTGCCAGTAGTATAGACCCGACAGGGTATGGCTACACCTTC. Amino acids: CASSIDPTGYGYTF. The chain uses TRBV19 and TRBJ1-2, with 7 positions matching TRBD1. J gave up 5 bases and V 0 bases, and 3 bases lay outside the gene matches. This CDR3 comprises 14 residues. The germline V gene has CDR1 LNHDA and CDR2 SQIVND (reference sequence).

The V gene is TRBV20-1, the J gene TRBJ2-7, with 10 bases identical to TRBD1. The trim removed 4 bases at V and 5 bases at J, leaving 11 bases unmatched. Germline assignment: CDR1 DFQATT and CDR2 SNEGSKA (reference sequence). The CDR3 covers 15 residues. CDR3 region: CSATSPGQGLDEQYF. The CDR3 region has the DNA TGCAGTGCTACCAGTCCGGGACAGGGGCTAGACGAGCAGTACTTC.